The 10 T cell receptor beta chains in this list originate from one sample, sequenced in a study of blood T cell repertoires in COVID-19. Some clones are missing from TCRdb's copy, which holds only in-frame ones; the method was immunoSEQ multiplex PCR. Among 350,000 to 450,000 clones listed, roughly 91% were seen once. Sequencing input: PBMCs or T cells enriched from blood (not recorded which). The receptor source for this set is a woman between 25 and 40 years old who had recovered from COVID-19.

The chain employs TRBV6-1 and TRBJ2-7, with 8 bases lining up with TRBD1. J was trimmed by 2 bases and V by 3 bases; bases with no gene match: 6. The CDR3 length is 15 residues. Germline CDR1 reads MNHNS; CDR2 reads SASEGT. This chain's CDR3 is CASSDRGLWAYEQYF. CDR3 sequence (DNA): TGTGCCAGCAGTGACAGGGGGCTTTGGGCCTACGAGCAGTACTTC.

In the case of this clone: Other DNA sequences within the sample encode an identical CDR3. J is TRBJ1-5 and V is TRBV7-2; D is perhaps TRBD1 (6 bases). This CDR3 has 13 amino acids. Germline CDR1 SGHTA, CDR2 FQGNSA. V lost 3 bases, J lost 4 bases, and 7 bases lay in between. CDR3 bases: TGTGCCAGCAGCTTGGACAGAAATCAGCCCCAGCATTTT. The encoded protein is CASSLDRNQPQHF.

The chain joins TRBV9 to TRBJ2-1; no definite D call. Deletions cut 0 bases from V and 6 bases from J, with 7 bases between. This CDR3 is 13 amino acids long. CDR1 is SGDLS, CDR2 YYNGEE, per germline. The CDR3 protein is CASSVAASNEQFF. The CDR3 DNA reads TGTGCCAGCAGCGTAGCCGCGAGCAATGAGCAGTTCTTC.

In its sample, this clone was seen a few times. The V call is TRBV7-9, the J call TRBJ1-5; D possibly corresponds to TRBD1 (5 bases). V lost 5 bases, J lost 11 bases, and 19 bases lay in between. Germline V gene data show CDR1 as SEHNR and CDR2 as FQNEAQ (reference sequence). This CDR3 is 14 amino acids long. DNA of the CDR3: TGTGCCAGCAGCCCCTCCCAGGGCTCGGCGGCCCAGCATTTT. Translating it yields CASSPSQGSAAQHF.

This sequence joins TRBV28 and TRBJ2-7; D is possibly TRBD2 (5 bases). The CDR3 spans 14 residues. V lost 7 bases, J lost 3 bases, and 16 bases lay in between. CDR1 is MDHEN, CDR2 SYDVKM, per germline. The CDR3 DNA reads as TGTGCCAGCAACTCCGGAGGAGCCCGCTACGAGCAGTACTTC. Protein product: CASNSGGARYEQYF.

This chain connects TRBV12-3 or TRBV12-4 to TRBJ1-1, with a weak D call TRBD1 (5 bases). The CDR3 is 13 residues long. The V gene lost 6 bases and the J gene lost 6 bases, with 14 bases spanning the gap. The CDR3 DNA sequence: TGTGCCAGCAGCCCAAATGCGGGGGCTGAAGCTTTCTTT. As protein: CASSPNAGAEAFF.

The chain links TRBV11-3 to TRBJ2-4, with D possibly TRBD1 on 5 matching bases. V lost 4 bases and J 7 bases, leaving 11 bases between the germline ends. Germline CDR1 reads SGHNT; CDR2 reads YENEEA. The CDR3 sequence is 13 residues long. As DNA, the CDR3 is TGTGCCAGCAGCTCGAAAACAGGCAACATTCAGTACTTC. Protein sequence: CASSSKTGNIQYF.

This clone was picked up one time. The chain is built from TRBV28 and TRBJ1-2; D ambiguous. V was shortened by 7 bases and J by 2 bases, with 17 bases between the two germline ends. CDR1 is MDHEN, CDR2 SYDVKM, per germline. The length of the CDR3 is 15 residues. Here the CDR3 DNA reads TGTGCCAGCACTCTTACCCTCCCGGGAAACTATGGCTACACCTTC. It specifies CASTLTLPGNYGYTF.

This rearrangement joins TRBV19 to TRBJ1-6; no firm D call. Germline CDR1 and CDR2: LNHDA and SQIVND (reference sequence). The CDR3 contains 13 residues. V lost 5 bases and J lost 8, with 10 bases in between. The CDR3 DNA reads as TGTGCCAGTAGTTCGGACTGGGATTCACCCCTCCACTTT. Translating it yields CASSSDWDSPLHF.

The chain has TRBV28 and TRBJ2-5; TRBD2 agrees at 9 bases. CDR3 length: 15 residues. Germline V gives CDR1 MDHEN, CDR2 SYDVKM. V lost 5 bases and J lost 5; bases outside the gene matches: 9. CDR3 region: CASSGARGGWETQYF. DNA of the CDR3: TGTGCCAGCAGTGGAGCGCGGGGGGGATGGGAGACCCAGTACTTC.